These T cell receptor beta chains were read from a single sample in a study of metastatic and nonmetastatic thyroid tumors. TCRdb redid the clone calls on the PCR reads using MiXCR. The data show roughly 5,900 clones, more than 25% seen once. The sample was adjacent normal tissue. The origin of the receptors is a male donor with papillary thyroid cancer or a benign thyroid nodule (not recorded which). Some clones in this sample may be carry-over from other donors' samples. CDR3s include the opening cysteine and the closing phenylalanine or tryptophan. A D gene is named only where the DNA matches it firmly. Not every row has a clone size; where given, it reads once, few, many or a size class.

TRBJ2-1 | TRBV6-1 | TRBD2 | NA | CASSSGLAGGRANEQFF | TGTGCCAGCAGCTCGGGACTAGCGGGGGGCCGAGCAAATGAGCAGTTCTTC
TRBJ1-4 | TRBV30 | NA | few | CAWSPSTLSGPDEKLFF | TGTGCCTGGAGCCCCTCGACCTTGTCGGGACCCGATGAAAAACTGTTTTTT
TRBJ1-1 | TRBV6-2/TRBV6-3 | NA | NA | CASRYTEAFF | TGTGCCAGCAGATACACTGAAGCTTTCTTT
TRBJ2-1 | TRBV6-5 | TRBD1 | many | CASRLEGAKPYNEQFF | TGTGCCAGCAGACTCGAGGGGGCCAAACCTTACAATGAGCAGTTCTTC
TRBJ1-2 | TRBV28 | NA | few | CVSSRTVDGYTF | TGTGTCAGCAGTAGAACGGTTGATGGCTACACCTTC
TRBJ2-2 | TRBV2 | NA | NA | CASTGYLSTGELFF | TGTGCCAGCACGGGGTACCTTAGCACCGGGGAGCTGTTTTTT
TRBJ2-3 | TRBV27 | NA | few | CASSLSGIAVGTDTQYF | TGTGCCAGCAGTTTATCGGGGATAGCTGTTGGCACAGATACGCAGTATTTT
TRBJ1-3 | TRBV5-1 | NA | NA | CASSLESPGFGNTIYF | TGCGCCAGCAGCCTCGAGTCGCCCGGGTTTGGAAACACCATATATTTT
TRBJ2-7 | TRBV29-1 | NA | medium-sized | CSVEDWQNNEQYF | TGCAGCGTTGAAGATTGGCAGAATAACGAGCAGTACTTC
TRBJ2-7 | TRBV5-1 | NA | once | CASSPQPPGYEQYF | TGCGCCAGCAGCCCACAGCCCCCTGGCTACGAGCAGTACTTC
TRBJ2-7 | TRBV13 | NA | NA | CASSLSGRSYEQYF | TGTGCCAGCAGCTTATCGGGACGCTCCTACGAGCAGTACTTC
TRBJ2-1 | TRBV20-1 | NA | NA | CSARDFNSYNEQFF | TGCAGTGCACGGGACTTCAACTCCTACAATGAGCAGTTCTTC
TRBJ2-1 | TRBV6-5 | TRBD1 | few | CASSYKQGNEQFF | TGTGCCAGCAGTTATAAACAGGGGAATGAGCAGTTCTTC
TRBJ1-2 | TRBV5-6 | NA | medium-sized | CASTRPDGAGYTF | TGTGCCAGCACCCGCCCGGACGGCGCAGGCTACACCTTC
TRBJ2-1 | TRBV20-1 | TRBD2 | NA | CSAGTSGYNEQFF | TGCAGTGCAGGGACTAGCGGGTACAATGAGCAGTTCTTC
TRBJ2-1 | TRBV28 | TRBD2 | few | CASRQSGGGQFF | TGTGCCAGCAGACAGAGCGGCGGGGGACAGTTCTTC
TRBJ2-7 | TRBV20-1 | NA | medium-sized | CSEISSYEQYF | TGCAGCGAAATAAGCTCCTACGAGCAGTACTTC
TRBJ2-2 | TRBV9 | NA | large | CASSVDWPGGELFF | TGTGCCAGCAGCGTAGACTGGCCGGGCGGGGAGCTGTTTTTT
TRBJ1-1 | TRBV11-2 | TRBD1 | few | CASSIGGTATEAFF | TGTGCCAGCAGTATTGGGGGGACAGCTACTGAAGCTTTCTTT
TRBJ2-1 | TRBV10-2 | NA | medium-sized | CASTSGLRWNEQFF | TGCGCCAGCACCTCGGGACTCCGCTGGAATGAGCAGTTCTTC
TRBJ2-2 | TRBV3-1 | TRBD1 | medium-sized | CASSSGQGRLFGELFF | TGTGCCAGCAGCTCGGGACAGGGGCGTCTGTTCGGGGAGCTGTTTTTT
TRBJ1-6 | TRBV27 | NA | NA | CASSLQGHNSPLHF | TGTGCCAGCAGCCTCCAGGGGCATAATTCACCCCTCCACTTT
TRBJ2-7 | TRBV28 | TRBD2 | medium-sized | CASSLSGTSGRAGYEQYF | TGTGCCAGCAGTTTATCCGGGACTAGCGGGAGGGCGGGATACGAGCAGTACTTC
TRBJ2-5 | TRBV20-1 | NA | NA | CSASTTGKGPETQYF | TGCAGTGCTAGTACGACCGGGAAAGGGCCGGAGACCCAGTACTTC
TRBJ2-1 | TRBV27 | NA | NA | CPSSLRGPRDEQFF | TGTCCCAGCAGCCTGAGAGGGCCTAGGGATGAGCAGTTCTTC
TRBJ2-1 | TRBV30 | NA | medium-sized | CAWRTDAYNEQFF | TGTGCCTGGAGGACGGACGCCTACAATGAGCAGTTCTTC
TRBJ2-5 | TRBV2 | NA | medium-sized | CASRRSVQETQYF | TGTGCCAGCAGGCGGTCAGTCCAAGAGACCCAGTACTTC
TRBJ2-7 | TRBV18 | TRBD1 | NA | CASSVDRGREQYF | TGTGCCAGCTCAGTGGACAGGGGGAGGGAGCAGTACTTC
TRBJ1-1 | TRBV27 | NA | few | CASSPPPTTMNTEAFF | TGTGCCAGCAGTCCGCCCCCGACAACAATGAACACTGAAGCTTTCTTT
TRBJ2-7 | TRBV7-2 | NA | medium-sized | CASSSGGPSYEQYF | TGTGCCAGCAGCTCCGGGGGGCCATCCTACGAGCAGTACTTC
TRBJ1-2 | TRBV5-5 | NA | NA | CASSPDAGSGYGYTF | TGTGCCAGCAGCCCGGACGCAGGGAGCGGGTATGGCTACACCTTC
TRBJ2-6 | TRBV12-3/TRBV12-4 | TRBD1 | medium-sized | CASSPRTGTPSGANVLTF | TGTGCCAGCAGTCCTAGGACAGGGACACCCTCTGGGGCCAACGTCCTGACTTTC
TRBJ1-3 | TRBV28 | TRBD1 | NA | CASSKDRLRTIYF | TGTGCCAGCAGCAAGGACAGGCTTCGGACCATATATTTT
TRBJ2-7 | TRBV30 | TRBD1 | few | CAYPTGVIGEQYF | TGTGCCTACCCGACAGGGGTGATTGGCGAGCAGTACTTC
TRBJ2-1 | TRBV20-1 | TRBD2 | once | CSCFAGGTQNNEQFF | TGCAGTTGCTTTGCGGGAGGAACCCAGAACAATGAGCAGTTCTTC
TRBJ1-2 | TRBV11-2 | TRBD1 | NA | CASSLERTGGLGYTF | TGTGCCAGCAGCTTAGAACGAACAGGGGGCCTTGGCTACACCTTC
TRBJ1-2 | TRBV12-3/TRBV12-4 | NA | few | CASSAQGRVGYTF | TGTGCCAGCAGCGCCCAGGGGAGGGTCGGCTACACCTTC
TRBJ1-1 | TRBV16 | NA | medium-sized | CASSQSTVAEAFF | TGTGCCAGCAGCCAATCCACAGTTGCTGAAGCTTTCTTT
TRBJ2-7 | TRBV18 | TRBD2 | medium-sized | CASSPFSGGYEQYF | TGTGCCAGCTCACCATTTAGCGGGGGCTACGAGCAGTACTTC
TRBJ1-1 | TRBV28 | NA | NA | CASTPGRMNTEAFF | TGTGCCAGCACCCCCGGACGGATGAACACTGAAGCTTTCTTT
TRBJ2-7 | TRBV27 | TRBD2 | NA | CASRCLGRGGGEQYF | TGTGCCAGCCGTTGTTTGGGGCGGGGGGGGGGCGAGCAGTACTTC
TRBJ2-3 | TRBV27 | NA | medium-sized | CASSLLLMTARIGTQYF | TGTGCCAGCAGTTTGTTACTCATGACAGCCCGCATTGGTACGCAGTATTTT
TRBJ2-7 | TRBV6-5 | NA | medium-sized | CASSYRGLSSYEQYF | TGTGCCAGCAGTTACCGGGGCCTTAGCTCCTACGAGCAGTACTTC
TRBJ2-3 | TRBV7-9 | NA | medium-sized | CASRASGLTDTQYF | TGTGCCAGCAGGGCTTCGGGCCTCACAGATACGCAGTATTTT
TRBJ1-6 | TRBV9 | TRBD1 | NA | CASSARGGQGGSPLHF | TGTGCCAGCAGCGCGCGAGGGGGACAGGGTGGTTCACCCCTCCACTTT
TRBJ1-1 | TRBV6-1 | NA | many | CASSSGVEAFF | TGTGCCAGCAGTTCTGGGGTTGAAGCTTTCTTT
TRBJ2-2 | TRBV6-4 | NA | NA | CASSDGESGELFF | TGTGCCAGCAGTGACGGGGAATCCGGGGAGCTGTTTTTT
TRBJ2-7 | TRBV2 | TRBD1 | NA | CATSTGTDEQYF | TGTGCCACTTCGACAGGGACCGACGAGCAGTACTTC
TRBJ2-1 | TRBV20-1 | TRBD1 | NA | CSAKDREVYNEQFF | TGCAGTGCTAAGGACAGGGAGGTCTACAATGAGCAGTTCTTC
TRBJ2-2 | TRBV10-1 | NA | medium-sized | CASSGLDTPPGELFF | TGCGCCAGCAGTGGACTAGACACACCACCCGGGGAGCTGTTTTTT
TRBJ1-1 | TRBV29-1 | NA | NA | CSVEGLNTEAFF | TGCAGCGTTGAAGGGCTGAACACTGAAGCTTTCTTT
TRBJ2-1 | TRBV7-6 | TRBD2 | medium-sized | CASSLAGGRAVEQFF | TGTGCCAGCAGCTTAGCTGGCGGGAGGGCCGTTGAGCAGTTCTTC
TRBJ2-5 | TRBV19 | TRBD2 | many | CASSPTLAGGLETQYF | TGTGCCAGTAGTCCGACACTAGCGGGAGGGTTGGAGACCCAGTACTTC
TRBJ2-7 | TRBV2 | TRBD2 | few | CASSEGASGGPYEQYF | TGTGCCAGCAGTGAAGGGGCTAGCGGGGGGCCCTACGAGCAGTACTTC
TRBJ1-2 | TRBV5-1 | NA | large | CASSRGAGRGYGYTF | TGCGCCAGCAGCCGAGGGGCGGGGAGGGGATATGGCTACACCTTC
TRBJ2-4 | TRBV28 | NA | NA | CANSLQGLAKNIQYF | TGTGCCAACAGCCTACAGGGTTTGGCCAAAAACATTCAGTACTTC
TRBJ2-1 | TRBV10-3 | NA | many | CATHPYDEQFF | TGTGCTACCCACCCCTACGATGAGCAGTTCTTC